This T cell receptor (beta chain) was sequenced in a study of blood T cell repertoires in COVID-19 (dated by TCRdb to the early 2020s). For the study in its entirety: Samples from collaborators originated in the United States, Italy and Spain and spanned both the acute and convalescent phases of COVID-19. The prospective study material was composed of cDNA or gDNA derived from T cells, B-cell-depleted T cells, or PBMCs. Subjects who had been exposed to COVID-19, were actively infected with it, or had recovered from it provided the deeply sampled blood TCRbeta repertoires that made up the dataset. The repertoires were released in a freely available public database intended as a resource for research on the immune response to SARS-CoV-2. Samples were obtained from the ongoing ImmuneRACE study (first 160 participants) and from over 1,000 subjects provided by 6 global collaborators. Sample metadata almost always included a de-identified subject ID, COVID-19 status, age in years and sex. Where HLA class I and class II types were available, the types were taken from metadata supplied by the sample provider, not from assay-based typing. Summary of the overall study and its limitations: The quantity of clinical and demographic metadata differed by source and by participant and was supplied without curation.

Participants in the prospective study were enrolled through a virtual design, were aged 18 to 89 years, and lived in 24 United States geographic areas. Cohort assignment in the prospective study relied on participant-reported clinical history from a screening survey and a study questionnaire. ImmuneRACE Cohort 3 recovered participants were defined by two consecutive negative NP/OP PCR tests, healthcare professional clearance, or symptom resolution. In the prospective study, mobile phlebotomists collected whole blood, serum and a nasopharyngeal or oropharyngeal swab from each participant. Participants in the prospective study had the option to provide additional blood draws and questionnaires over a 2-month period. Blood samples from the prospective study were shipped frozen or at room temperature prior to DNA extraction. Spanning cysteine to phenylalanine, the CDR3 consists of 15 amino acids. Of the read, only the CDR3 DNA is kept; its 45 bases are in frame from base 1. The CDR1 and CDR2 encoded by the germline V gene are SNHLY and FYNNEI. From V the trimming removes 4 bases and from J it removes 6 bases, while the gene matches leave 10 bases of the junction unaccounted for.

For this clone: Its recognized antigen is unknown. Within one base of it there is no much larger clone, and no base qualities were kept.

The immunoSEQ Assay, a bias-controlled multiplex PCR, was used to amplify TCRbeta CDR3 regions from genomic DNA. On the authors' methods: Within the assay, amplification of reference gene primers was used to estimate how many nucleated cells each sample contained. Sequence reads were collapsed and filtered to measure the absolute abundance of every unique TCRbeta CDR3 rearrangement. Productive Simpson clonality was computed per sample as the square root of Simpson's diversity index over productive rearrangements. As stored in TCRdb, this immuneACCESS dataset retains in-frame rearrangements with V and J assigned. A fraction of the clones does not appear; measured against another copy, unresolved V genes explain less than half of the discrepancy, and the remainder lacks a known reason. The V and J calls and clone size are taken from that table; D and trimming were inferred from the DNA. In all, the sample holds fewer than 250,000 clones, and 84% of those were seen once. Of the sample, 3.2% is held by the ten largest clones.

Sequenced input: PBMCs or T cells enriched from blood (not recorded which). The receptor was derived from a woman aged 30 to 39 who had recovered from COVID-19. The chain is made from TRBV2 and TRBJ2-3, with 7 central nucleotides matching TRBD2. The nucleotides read TGTGCCAGCAGTGGTGAGCGGGGCGCGGGGGATACGCAGTATTTT. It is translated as CASSGERGAGDTQYF.